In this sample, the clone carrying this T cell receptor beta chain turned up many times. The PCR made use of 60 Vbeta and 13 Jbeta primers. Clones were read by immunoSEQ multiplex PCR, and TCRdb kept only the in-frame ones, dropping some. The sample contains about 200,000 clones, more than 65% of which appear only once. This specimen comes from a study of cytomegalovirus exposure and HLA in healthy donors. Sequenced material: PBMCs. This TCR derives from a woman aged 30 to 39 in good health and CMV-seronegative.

This CDR3 reads CASVKSTSSRETQYF. In nucleotides, the CDR3 is TGTGCCAGCGTAAAATCCACTAGCAGCCGAGAGACCCAGTACTTC. The chain employs TRBV7-8 and TRBJ2-5; a possible D gene is TRBD2 (6 bases). This CDR3 is 15 amino acids long. The germline gives CDR1 SGHVS, CDR2 FQNEAQ. V shed 8 bases and J shed 4 bases, with 20 bases lying between them.